The rows below give T cell receptor beta chains drawn from one sample of a study of OX40 agonist ivuxolimab in advanced cancers. The repertoire was sequenced with immunoSEQ multiplex PCR; TCRdb's copy has only in-frame clones and lacks some. The sample includes roughly 64,000 clones, 75% to 90% of them seen just once. Specimen: CD4+ or CD8+ T cells sorted from blood, collected in a trial of the OX40 agonist ivuxolimab. These receptor sequences come from an adult with an advanced solid tumor such as melanoma, head and neck, liver or kidney cancer. Each CDR3 is given with its conserved first and last residue. A D gene is named only where the DNA matches it firmly. Size is stated for part of the rows, as once, few or many counts, or as a class when the clone is expanded.

j_gene,d_gene,abundance,v_gene,CDR3aa,CDR3nt
TRBJ2-3,.,.,TRBV21-1,CASTPGGGTDTQYF,TGTGCCAGCACTCCGGGGGGGGGCACAGATACGCAGTATTTT
TRBJ2-2,TRBD1,.,TRBV27,CASSLSFHRGLGRNTGELFF,TGTGCCAGCAGTTTATCTTTCCACAGGGGGCTAGGGAGGAACACCGGGGAGCTGTTTTTT
TRBJ1-3,.,.,TRBV7-9,CASSYVGSGNTIYF,TGTGCCAGCAGCTACGTAGGATCTGGAAACACCATATATTTT
TRBJ2-3,.,.,TRBV19,CASRESTDTQYF,TGTGCCAGTAGGGAAAGCACAGATACGCAGTATTTT
TRBJ2-2,.,.,TRBV5-1,CASRDPRAGELFF,TGCGCCAGCAGGGACCCCAGGGCCGGGGAGCTGTTTTTT
TRBJ2-1,TRBD2,.,TRBV14,CASSQEEGLAWGMANEQFF,TGTGCCAGCAGCCAGGAAGAGGGACTAGCATGGGGCATGGCCAATGAGCAGTTCTTC
TRBJ2-1,.,.,TRBV27,CASSFQGGYNEQFF,TGTGCCAGCAGTTTCCAGGGGGGTTACAATGAGCAGTTCTTC
TRBJ2-7,.,once,TRBV28,CASSFAGTYEQYF,TGTGCCAGCAGTTTTGCCGGAACCTACGAGCAGTACTTC
TRBJ2-5,.,.,TRBV10-3,CAIRAVGAQETQYF,TGTGCCATCAGGGCAGTGGGGGCCCAAGAGACCCAGTACTTC
TRBJ1-5,.,.,TRBV7-9,CASSPVDNSNQPQHF,TGTGCCAGCAGCCCCGTAGATAATAGCAATCAGCCCCAGCATTTT
TRBJ2-7,.,.,TRBV2,CASKTGIRGREQYF,TGTGCCAGTAAGACCGGGATTCGGGGCCGAGAGCAGTACTTC
TRBJ2-4,TRBD2,many,TRBV13,CASSLTSGMTKNIQYF,TGTGCCAGCAGCTTGACTAGCGGGATGACCAAAAACATTCAGTACTTC
TRBJ2-7,TRBD1,.,TRBV7-3,CASSPKDRRYEQYF,TGTGCCAGCAGCCCAAAGGACAGGCGCTACGAGCAGTACTTC
TRBJ1-2,TRBD1,.,TRBV5-4,CASSLGTGDSYGYTF,TGTGCCAGCAGCCTGGGGACAGGGGACTCCTATGGCTACACCTTC
TRBJ2-5,.,.,TRBV27,CASSLSGDSVYF,TGTGCCAGCAGTTTATCGGGGGACTCCGTTTACTTC
TRBJ2-1,.,once,TRBV5-8,CASSLMSSSYNEQFF,TGTGCCAGCAGCTTGATGTCTAGCTCCTACAATGAGCAGTTCTTC
TRBJ1-4,.,.,TRBV27,CATSIYGGTNEKLFF,TGTGCCACCTCGATTTATGGGGGCACCAATGAAAAACTGTTTTTT
TRBJ2-4,.,once,TRBV9,CASSVDRGFQYF,TGTGCCAGCAGCGTAGATCGGGGCTTTCAGTACTTC
TRBJ1-5,.,.,TRBV15,CATSSGTNQPQHF,TGTGCCACCAGCTCCGGAACGAATCAGCCCCAGCATTTT
TRBJ1-2,.,.,TRBV2,CASREDSNYGYTF,TGTGCCAGCAGAGAGGACAGTAACTATGGCTACACCTTC
TRBJ2-4,.,.,TRBV2,CASRPTGILAKNIQYF,TGTGCCAGCAGGCCCACAGGGATTTTAGCCAAAAACATTCAGTACTTC
TRBJ2-3,.,.,TRBV6-5,CASNGARGLRDTQYF,TGTGCCAGCAATGGAGCGCGGGGTCTAAGGGATACGCAGTATTTT
TRBJ2-3,TRBD1,.,TRBV10-3,CAISGGTGMGLDTQYF,TGTGCCATCAGTGGCGGGACAGGGATGGGTCTGGATACGCAGTATTTT
TRBJ2-3,TRBD2,.,TRBV6-5,CASSYSTSPTDTQYF,TGTGCCAGCAGTTACTCGACTAGCCCCACAGATACGCAGTATTTT
TRBJ1-4,TRBD1,.,TRBV5-1,CASSPRGILQEKLFF,TGCGCCAGCAGCCCCAGGGGGATCTTACAAGAAAAACTGTTTTTT
TRBJ2-7,.,.,TRBV7-2,CASSLVSGYEQYF,TGTGCCAGCAGCTTAGTTTCCGGGTACGAGCAGTACTTC
TRBJ2-7,TRBD1,.,TRBV7-8,CASSPGQGAYEQYF,TGTGCCAGCAGCCCTGGACAGGGGGCTTACGAGCAGTACTTC
TRBJ1-2,.,.,TRBV28,CASSLRAGYGYTF,TGTGCCAGCAGTTTACGCGCAGGGTATGGCTACACCTTC
TRBJ1-2,.,once,TRBV19,CASSIDLAGYTF,TGTGCCAGTAGTATAGATCTTGCTGGCTACACCTTC
TRBJ2-7,.,.,TRBV19,CASSMSTGSEQYF,TGTGCCAGTAGTATGTCGACAGGATCCGAGCAGTACTTC
TRBJ2-5,.,.,TRBV5-1,CASSPDRVVETQYF,TGCGCCAGCAGTCCAGACCGGGTAGTGGAGACCCAGTACTTC
TRBJ2-7,.,.,TRBV5-6,CASSLSAGSYEQYF,TGTGCCAGCAGCTTGAGTGCAGGGAGTTACGAGCAGTACTTC
TRBJ2-7,TRBD2,.,TRBV25-1,CASSDEASGKYEQYF,TGTGCCAGCAGTGATGAGGCTAGCGGGAAGTACGAGCAGTACTTC
TRBJ1-2,TRBD1,.,TRBV19,CASSITGGSSGYTF,TGTGCCAGTAGTATTACAGGGGGCTCGAGCGGCTACACCTTC